This T cell receptor beta chain stems from a study of T cell clones after liver transplantation. Assay: immunoSEQ multiplex PCR; the TCRdb copy retains only in-frame clones and omits some. Among 45,000 to 60,000 clones listed, about 86% were seen once. The input for sequencing was CD8+ T cells from blood, taken 12 months after liver transplant. The clonotype originates from a human patient who received a liver transplant. Some T cells may possibly be graft donor cells.

The CDR3 region has the DNA TGCGCCAGCAGCCAGGGGACAGGGTCTGGCCTCACCGAGCAGTACTTC. Amino acids: CASSQGTGSGLTEQYF. The chain links TRBV4-1 to TRBJ2-7; 9 positions match TRBD1. Trimming took 3 bases from V and 6 from J; bases not matched to a gene: 12. CDR3 length equals 16 residues. Germline V gene data show CDR1 as MGHRA and CDR2 as YSYEKL.